This TCR beta chain was observed in a study of cytomegalovirus exposure and HLA in healthy donors. PCR used 60 Vbeta primers and 13 Jbeta primers. The data were produced by immunoSEQ multiplex PCR, yet TCRdb's version contains in-frame clones alone and is incomplete. The sample has 250,000 to 350,000 clones, around 86% seen once; the top ten hold roughly 4%. The CDR3 is made up of 15 amino acids. Trimming took off 0 bases at V and 5 bases at J, with 14 bases between the two ends. From germline, CDR1 is SGHNT and CDR2 YYREEE (reference sequence). Sequencing input: PBMCs. The J gene is TRBJ2-5, the V gene TRBV5-4; D is possibly TRBD1 (5 bases). The clonotype comes from a middle-aged man in good health and CMV-seropositive. The DNA of the CDR3 is TGTGCCAGCAGCTTGGGAAGCCGGTCAGGGGAGACCCAGTACTTC. It is translated as CASSLGSRSGETQYF.